Here is one TCR beta chain with its context. The CDR3 extends over 15 amino acids. The germline V gene encodes CDR1 MNHEY and CDR2 SVGAGI. Trimming cost V 7 bases and J 7 bases; bases outside gene matches: 7. These data come from a study of T cell responses to AZD1222 COVID-19 vaccine. Profiled with immunoSEQ multiplex PCR; TCRdb holds only in-frame clones, not every one. The data contain 150,000 to 200,000 clones, about 92% of them singletons. This TCR was recovered from an adult who received the AZD1222 COVID-19 vaccine. The rearrangement joins TRBV6-5 to TRBJ1-6, with TRBD1 identical over 10 bases. The source was peripheral blood, collected 28 days after the second AZD1222 dose. The CDR3 loop is CASNTDRGGNSPLHF. The CDR3 nucleotides read TGTGCCAGCAATACGGACAGGGGGGGAAATTCACCCCTCCACTTT.